Listed below are T cell receptor beta chains from one sample, sequenced in a study of blood T cells in healthy people across ages. Each CDR3 protein gets one entry after TCRdb re-called the 5' RACE reads with MiXCR. The sample shows under 1,000,000 distinct CDR3 sequences, 36% of them seen only once. The sample taken for sequencing was blood. The receptors stem from a man between 18 and 29 years old in good health. Each CDR3 is given with its conserved first and last residue. Fields, in order: CDR3 protein, J gene, V gene.

cdr3_aa: CASSYSTGDEQFF
j_call: TRBJ2-1
v_call: TRBV6-5

cdr3_aa: CASSLGGSGDQETQYF
j_call: TRBJ2-5
v_call: TRBV28

cdr3_aa: CASSVDLWGDEQYF
j_call: -
v_call: TRBV9

cdr3_aa: CASSLLPSNGYTF
j_call: TRBJ1-2
v_call: TRBV27

cdr3_aa: CASSPRTGGGAGELFF
j_call: TRBJ2-2
v_call: TRBV7-7

cdr3_aa: CASSLTGAVRGRGETQYF
j_call: TRBJ2-5
v_call: TRBV12-3/TRBV12-4

cdr3_aa: CASSSHWGRSADTQYF
j_call: TRBJ2-3
v_call: TRBV7-2

cdr3_aa: CASSPGDGAEQFF
j_call: TRBJ2-1
v_call: TRBV2

cdr3_aa: CAISEIHIGTGGGNEQFF
j_call: TRBJ2-1
v_call: TRBV10-3

cdr3_aa: CSARRQENSYEQYF
j_call: TRBJ2-7
v_call: TRBV20-1

cdr3_aa: CASSAGTVTLYEQYF
j_call: TRBJ2-7
v_call: TRBV9

cdr3_aa: CASSSGGARSYEQYF
j_call: TRBJ2-7
v_call: TRBV7-9

cdr3_aa: CASSPRGSNYGYTF
j_call: TRBJ1-2
v_call: TRBV3-1

cdr3_aa: CASLVASGGLSYNEQFF
j_call: TRBJ2-1
v_call: TRBV6-2/TRBV6-3

cdr3_aa: CASRDSMNTEAFF
j_call: TRBJ1-1
v_call: TRBV4-1

cdr3_aa: CASSYSSGVYNEQFF
j_call: TRBJ2-1
v_call: TRBV6-6

cdr3_aa: CASSQDLRANYGYTF
j_call: TRBJ1-2
v_call: TRBV4-1

cdr3_aa: CASSATQGWEPQHF
j_call: TRBJ1-5
v_call: TRBV7-2

cdr3_aa: CASSQLGAYNSPLHF
j_call: TRBJ1-6
v_call: TRBV5-5

cdr3_aa: CASSKEGALNTGELFF
j_call: TRBJ2-2
v_call: TRBV12-3/TRBV12-4

cdr3_aa: CASSHPVQGNLWTDTQYF
j_call: TRBJ2-3
v_call: TRBV4-2

cdr3_aa: CASSLFGDTASEKLFF
j_call: TRBJ1-4
v_call: TRBV27

cdr3_aa: CASSDSPGGHGYTF
j_call: TRBJ1-2
v_call: TRBV2

cdr3_aa: CASSPAPGADTRYF
j_call: TRBJ2-3
v_call: TRBV27

cdr3_aa: CASSQGSGGAADTQYF
j_call: TRBJ2-3
v_call: TRBV4-3

cdr3_aa: CSAGKDGRGSDTQYF
j_call: TRBJ2-3
v_call: TRBV20-1

cdr3_aa: CASSQREGLFEQFF
j_call: TRBJ2-1
v_call: TRBV4-3

cdr3_aa: CASSLWSGDGYTF
j_call: TRBJ1-2
v_call: TRBV12-3/TRBV12-4

cdr3_aa: CASSRGHFGEQFF
j_call: TRBJ2-1
v_call: TRBV3-1

cdr3_aa: CATSRDDGHTEAFF
j_call: TRBJ1-1
v_call: TRBV15

cdr3_aa: CASSLDTEGRYTF
j_call: TRBJ1-2
v_call: TRBV11-2

cdr3_aa: CASSQDRLAGTQFF
j_call: TRBJ2-1
v_call: TRBV4-2

cdr3_aa: CASSQENFWGLQETQYF
j_call: TRBJ2-5
v_call: TRBV3-1

cdr3_aa: CASSPGQPRNTLYGYTF
j_call: TRBJ1-2
v_call: TRBV7-2

cdr3_aa: CASSPPAGSSYEQYF
j_call: TRBJ2-7
v_call: TRBV7-9

cdr3_aa: CASRPDPGSTDTQYF
j_call: TRBJ2-3
v_call: TRBV5-1

cdr3_aa: CASSWGQGGKNIQYF
j_call: TRBJ2-4
v_call: TRBV12-3/TRBV12-4

cdr3_aa: CASSQDGERGGHNEQFF
j_call: TRBJ2-1
v_call: TRBV4-1

cdr3_aa: CASSEETASSYEQYF
j_call: TRBJ2-7
v_call: TRBV2

cdr3_aa: CASRSTSGAYNEQFF
j_call: TRBJ2-1
v_call: TRBV6-5

cdr3_aa: CASSLGIGDLGEFF
j_call: TRBJ2-1
v_call: TRBV5-1

cdr3_aa: CASSLTSQGWLAEAFF
j_call: TRBJ1-1
v_call: TRBV7-8

cdr3_aa: CSARDLRGPNYGYTF
j_call: TRBJ1-2
v_call: TRBV20-1

cdr3_aa: CASSRTDLKAFF
j_call: TRBJ1-1
v_call: TRBV12-3/TRBV12-4

cdr3_aa: CASTPGQGNYYGYAF
j_call: TRBJ1-2
v_call: TRBV6-2/TRBV6-3

cdr3_aa: CSVALTDYTF
j_call: TRBJ1-2
v_call: TRBV29-1

cdr3_aa: CASSYVGTQPQHF
j_call: TRBJ1-5
v_call: TRBV6-5

cdr3_aa: CASSYNSPLHF
j_call: TRBJ1-6
v_call: TRBV28

cdr3_aa: CASNPRQEWCEKLFF
j_call: TRBJ1-4
v_call: TRBV6-5

cdr3_aa: CASSPGGLVDTQYF
j_call: TRBJ2-3
v_call: TRBV7-8

cdr3_aa: CASSLEGGTNTEAFF
j_call: TRBJ1-1
v_call: TRBV7-2